Following are 8 T cell receptor beta chains from one sample sequenced in a study of blood T cell repertoires in COVID-19. Generated by immunoSEQ multiplex PCR, the TCRdb table keeps only in-frame clones and is missing some. This table holds tens of thousands of clones, 68% found once. The sample taken for sequencing was peripheral blood. The receptors stem from a woman aged 70-85 years with acute or convalescent COVID-19.

The chain uses TRBV12-3 or TRBV12-4 and TRBJ1-1; D remains ambiguous. Between the trimmed V and J ends, which lost 3 bases and 5 bases, there was a span of 10 bases. The CDR3 is 13 residues long. The CDR3 loop reads CASSFNVITEAFF. CDR3 in DNA: TGTGCCAGCAGTTTTAATGTTATAACTGAAGCTTTCTTT.

The chain uses TRBV5-1 and TRBJ1-2; maybe TRBD1 (6 bases). The CDR3 totals 15 residues. The V end was cut by 4 bases, the J end by 6 bases, with 19 bases between. CDR1 and CDR2 (germline): SGHRS, YFSETQ. The CDR3 spells CASSRRRGFGHGYTF. CDR3 DNA: TGCGCCAGCAGCCGACGCAGGGGCTTTGGCCATGGCTACACCTTC.

This chain uses TRBV2 with TRBJ1-5; 8 bases are shared with TRBD1. This CDR3 is 16 amino acids long. V lost 5 bases, J lost 0 bases, and 6 bases stayed unmatched. The germline CDR1 and CDR2 sequences are SNHLY and FYNNEI. The CDR3 region is CASSRQGPDSNQPQHF. CDR3 in DNA: TGTGCCAGCAGTAGACAGGGGCCAGATAGCAATCAGCCCCAGCATTTT.

The chain uses TRBV19 and TRBJ1-4; TRBD1 is a possible D gene (5 bases). Germline CDR1 reads LNHDA; CDR2 reads SQIVND (reference sequence). The CDR3 runs 12 residues. The V gene lost 7 bases and the J gene lost 8 bases, with 11 bases spanning the gap. The CDR3 sequence is CASNPGGEKLFF. Written as DNA, the CDR3 is TGTGCCAGTAACCCTGGGGGGGAAAAACTGTTTTTT.

The V gene is TRBV2, the J gene TRBJ1-2, with 7 bases fitting TRBD1. J lost 8 bases, V lost 3 bases, and 6 bases had no gene match. CDR1 and CDR2 (germline): SNHLY, FYNNEI. The CDR3 loop spans 13 amino acids. Here the CDR3 reads CASSEGQLRGYTF. DNA of the CDR3: TGTGCCAGCAGTGAGGGACAGCTTCGGGGCTACACCTTC. The variable domain in full, completed from reference TRBV2 and TRBJ1-2, reads EPEVTQTPSHQVTQMGQEVILRCVPISNHLYFYWYRQILGQKVEFLVSFYNNEISEKSEIFDDQFSVERPDGSNFTLKIRSTKLEDSAMYFCASSEGQLRGYTFGSGTRLTVV.

This chain connects TRBV9 to TRBJ2-3; D is undetermined. The CDR3 sequence is 14 residues long. V lost 0 bases and J lost 5, with 10 bases in between. The germline gives CDR1 SGDLS, CDR2 YYNGEE. The DNA of the CDR3 is TGTGCCAGCAGCGTAGATATCACGAGAGATACGCAGTATTTT. Its protein is CASSVDITRDTQYF.

The chain recombines TRBV30 with TRBJ1-4; no reliable D call. The germline V gene has CDR1 GTSNPN and CDR2 SVGIG (reference sequence). Trimming removed 4 bases at V and 2 bases at J, with 11 bases between. This CDR3 spans 14 amino acids. CDR3 nucleotide sequence: TGTGCCTGGACGCAACTTTCGACTAATGAAAAACTGTTTTTT. Residues: CAWTQLSTNEKLFF.

The V and J genes are TRBV12-3 or TRBV12-4 and TRBJ1-3; D not resolved. Trimming removed 5 bases at V and 4 bases at J, with 3 bases between. This CDR3 has 11 residues. CDR3 sequence reads: CASSLGNTIYF. Here the CDR3 DNA reads TGTGCCAGCAGTCTAGGAAACACCATATATTTT.